One T cell receptor beta chain is described in this entry. What this receptor recognizes is not known. No much larger clonotype is one base removed from it; base qualities were not supplied. Read against the paper, the sample's treatment or condition label means: in vitro stimulation with specific CMV peptide epitopes to enrich CMV-specific T cells. CDR1 and CDR2 (GTSNPN, SVGIG) derive from the germline V gene (reference sequence). V and J lose 0 bases and 7 bases, and a span of 15 bases separates them. The CDR3 numbers 15 residues from cysteine through phenylalanine. The read is trimmed to its CDR3 DNA, 45 bases read in frame from base 1. The data were taken from a study of T cell repertoires in cytomegalovirus infection (dated by TCRdb to about 2019). Notes on the research overall: Recently identified HLA-C-restricted CMV epitopes, whose presentation resists viral immunomodulation, were targeted by peptide stimulations together with well-studied HLA-B-restricted epitopes. Donor HLA type was relevant to the analysis, because carriage of CMV infection together with the matching HLA type was indicated by public TCR beta signatures. The paper's findings and limits, for the study overall: In both this cohort and an independent roughly 330-donor cohort, the cumulative frequency of public TCR beta family members distinguished carriers of CMV infection plus the relevant HLA type. The ex vivo response was dominated by HLA-C-restricted CMV-specific TCR beta clonotypes, which also provided the single most frequent clonotype in two of eight donors.

These reads were obtained on an Illumina HiSeq 1500. The public reads were run again by TCRdb, first through fastp at Q25 and then through MiXCR, and only productive beta chains were kept. Every distinct CDR3 protein forms one entry, paired with its most common genes and DNA. Here the sample has some 560,000 distinct CDR3 sequences; about 39% occur a single time. The ten biggest clones cover 48% of the sample. Source: cultured PBMCs, taken from culture after CMV antigen stimulation. This TCR came from a human donor in good health (CMV status not recorded). Some clones in this sample may be carry-over from other donors' samples. This sequence uses TRBV30 and TRBJ1-4; no D gene call is confident. Here the CDR3 is given as CAWSVRGEVGEKLFF. In nucleotides, the sequence is TGTGCCTGGAGTGTACGCGGCGAAGTCGGTGAAAAACTGTTTTTT.